This TCR beta chain comes out of a study of T cells after yellow fever vaccination. Findings and limits, study-wide: Few clonotypes appeared in both CD4 and CD8 compartments. There was a possibility that FACS-sorted repertoires contained abundant clonotypes contaminating from the bulk population. Reappearing after the booster were most of the clones from primary vaccination (roughly 96% CD4, 88% CD8).

Regarding this clonotype: Its antigen is undetermined.

TCRdb itself ran the 5' RACE reads through MiXCR, one entry per CDR3 protein. This table holds some 390,000 distinct CDR3 sequences, approximately 5.7% found once. This clonotype was sampled from a man under 40 who received the YFV17D yellow fever vaccine. Here the sequenced sample was PBMCs, taken 5 days after the yellow fever booster vaccination.

This CDR3 is CASSLVAMNTEAFF. CDR3 bases: TGTGCCAGCAGCTTGGTGGCCATGAACACTGAAGCTTTCTTT. The V call is TRBV5-4, the J call TRBJ1-1; D uncertain. The V gene's germline CDR1 is SGHNT and CDR2 YYREEE (reference sequence). The germline V and J ends were trimmed by 0 bases and 0 bases, with 6 bases remaining between them. The CDR3 covers 14 residues.